This T cell receptor beta chain comes out of a study of cytomegalovirus exposure and HLA in healthy donors. The study's findings and limits: A reported reduction in N-insertions relative to the 666-donor mean was seen in an Asian-associated ancestry cluster in a later analysis.

The junction had 8 bases not matched to a gene; V was cut back by 4 bases and J by 2 bases. The CDR3 is made up of 16 amino acids. The V gene's germline CDR1 is LNHDA and CDR2 SQIVND (reference sequence). This PCR relied on a set of 60 Vbeta primers and 13 Jbeta primers. Repertoires were generated with immunoSEQ multiplex PCR, while TCRdb's copy carries only in-frame clones and drops some. Its table lists some 200,000 clones. Points on this clone: What it binds is not known.

Sequenced sample: PBMCs. This chain uses TRBV19 with TRBJ2-1; 7 positions match TRBD2. The TCR was taken from a girl aged 2-10 years in good health and CMV-seropositive. CDR3 coding DNA: TGTGCCAGTAGTAGAAAAGCGGGACCGACCTACAATGAGCAGTTCTTC. This codes for CASSRKAGPTYNEQFF.